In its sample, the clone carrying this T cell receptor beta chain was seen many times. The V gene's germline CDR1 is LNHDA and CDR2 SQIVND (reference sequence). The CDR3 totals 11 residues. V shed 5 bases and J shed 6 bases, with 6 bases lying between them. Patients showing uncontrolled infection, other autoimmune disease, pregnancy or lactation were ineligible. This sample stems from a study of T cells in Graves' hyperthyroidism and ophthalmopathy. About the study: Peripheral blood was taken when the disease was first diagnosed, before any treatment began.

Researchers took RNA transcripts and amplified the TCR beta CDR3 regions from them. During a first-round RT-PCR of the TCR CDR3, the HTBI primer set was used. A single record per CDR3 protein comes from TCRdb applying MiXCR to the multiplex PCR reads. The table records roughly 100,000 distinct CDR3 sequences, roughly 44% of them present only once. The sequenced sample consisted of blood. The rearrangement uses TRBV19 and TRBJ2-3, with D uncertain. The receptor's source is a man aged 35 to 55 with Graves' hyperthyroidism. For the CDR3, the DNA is TGTGCCAGTAGTCAGGCGGATACGCAGTATTTT. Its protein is CASSQADTQYF.